Given below is one T cell receptor (beta chain) in context. Its antigen is still unknown. Each donor was a healthy Caucasian. One entry per CDR3 protein results from TCRdb running MiXCR on the 5' RACE reads. The sample shows about 1.7 million distinct CDR3 sequences, under 35% of them seen only once. This sample was taken from a study of identical twins. Study results and caveats: Models underestimated out-of-frame TCR alpha sharing in monozygotic twins. Out-of-frame alpha sequences shared by twins showed excess low generation probability. Insertions were reduced in abundant cord blood beta clonotypes but not in memory repertoires.

This CDR3 contains 13 residues. Germline assignment: CDR1 DFQATT and CDR2 SNEGSKA (reference sequence). The V segment lost 5 bases and the J segment 2 bases; nucleotides outside the gene matches: 3. The TCR comes from a newborn girl in good health. Sequencing was done on a sample of cord blood. V is TRBV20-1 and J is TRBJ2-7, with 10 positions matching TRBD1. The CDR3 DNA follows: TGCAGTGCTTCCGGGACAGGGGCCTACGAGCAGTACTTC. Its protein is CSASGTGAYEQYF.